This T cell receptor (beta chain) was captured in a study of PD-L1 blockade in urothelial cancer. Sample time point: peripheral blood 6 weeks after treatment start. Per the germline V gene, CDR1 is LGHNT and CDR2 is FRNRAP. With 5 bases clipped from V and 2 bases from J, the junction kept 2 bases outside the gene matches. This CDR3 spans 13 amino acids. This clone was seen only once. Method: immunoSEQ multiplex PCR; TCRdb's copy keeps in-frame clones and lacks some. The sample contains about 120,000 clones, roughly 89% of which appear only once. The chain is built from TRBV12-5 and TRBJ2-7, with 8 bases fitting TRBD1. The sequence was obtained from a man aged 60 to 75 with urothelial cancer. Sequencing used PBMCs, obtained around atezolizumab (anti-PD-L1) treatment. CDR3 nucleotide sequence: TGTGCTAGTGGTCGGGACAGGCCCTACGAGCAGTACTTC. Protein sequence: CASGRDRPYEQYF. The full variable domain, in which reference TRBV12-5 and TRBJ2-7 provide the parts outside the CDR3, is DARVTQTPRHKVTEMGQEVTMRCQPILGHNTVFWYRQTMMQGLELLAYFRNRAPLDDSGMPKDRFSAEMPDATLATLKIQPSEPRDSAVYFCASGRDRPYEQYFGPGTRLTVT.